These 2 T cell receptor beta chains came from one sample sequenced in a study of T cell changes during pregnancy in multiple sclerosis. The method was immunoSEQ multiplex PCR; TCRdb's version includes in-frame clones alone and lacks a portion of them. Here the sample spans some 79,000 clones, under 95% being singletons. The sample consisted of CD4+ T cells from peripheral blood mononuclear cells, taken in the second trimester of pregnancy. These receptors all come from a female donor with multiple sclerosis, enrolled in a pregnancy study.

The chain carries TRBV18 and TRBJ1-2, with TRBD1 matching 9 bases. This CDR3 is 16 amino acids long. Per the germline V gene, CDR1 is KGHSH and CDR2 is LQKENI. V shed 2 bases, J shed 5 bases, and the junction held 9 bases outside the gene matches. CDR3: CASSPALTGGEYGYTF. As DNA, the CDR3 is TGTGCCAGCTCACCAGCTCTGACAGGGGGTGAATATGGCTACACCTTC.

V gene TRBV5-1 combines with J gene TRBJ2-7; 7 bases match TRBD1. Germline CDR1 and CDR2: SGHRS and YFSETQ. The CDR3 extends over 13 amino acids. J lost 2 bases, V lost 3 bases, and 2 bases had no gene match. Here the CDR3 DNA reads TGCGCCAGCAGCTCAGACAGGGCCTACGAGCAGTACTTC. It specifies CASSSDRAYEQYF.